The T cell receptor (beta chain) described here comes from a study of shared clonotypes between healthy human individuals. The genomic DNA of each subset was split evenly across several immunoSEQ plates. Libraries were prepared by immunoSEQ multiplex PCR; TCRdb keeps only in-frame clonotypes and omits some of them. The repertoire consists of approximately 510,000 clones, with around 74% occurring once and the leading ten covering approximately 13%. Study findings and constraints: The genetic and exposure-history diversity represented was limited by few donors.

Per the germline V gene, CDR1 is MNHEY and CDR2 is SMNVEV (reference sequence). The CDR3 has 10 residues. V was cut by 8 bases and J by 5 bases, with 4 bases left in between. In the case of this clone: Antigen specificity is unknown.

This chain joins TRBV27 and TRBJ2-1; no firm D call. Sequencing input: PBMCs. This clonotype originated in a middle-aged woman in good health. Some clones in this sample may be carry-over from other donors' samples. CDR3: CASGHNEQFF. The CDR3 bases are TGTGCCAGCGGGCACAATGAGCAGTTCTTC.